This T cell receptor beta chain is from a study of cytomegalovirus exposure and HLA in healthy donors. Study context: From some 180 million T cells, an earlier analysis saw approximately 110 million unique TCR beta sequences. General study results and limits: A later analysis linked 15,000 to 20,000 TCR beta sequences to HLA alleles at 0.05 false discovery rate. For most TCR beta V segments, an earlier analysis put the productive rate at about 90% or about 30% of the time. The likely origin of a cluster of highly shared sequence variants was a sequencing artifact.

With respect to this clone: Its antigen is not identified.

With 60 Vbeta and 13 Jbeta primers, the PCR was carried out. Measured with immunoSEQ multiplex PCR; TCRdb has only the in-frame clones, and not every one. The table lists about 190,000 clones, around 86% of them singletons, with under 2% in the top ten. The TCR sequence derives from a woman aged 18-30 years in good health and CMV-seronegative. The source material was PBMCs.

The CDR3 bases are TGTGCCAGCGCAGGCCAGGGATCCTACGAGCAGTACTTC. As protein: CASAGQGSYEQYF. The rearrangement uses TRBV7-9 and TRBJ2-7, with a possible D match to TRBD1 (5 bases). The CDR3 length is 13 residues. The germline V and J ends were trimmed by 8 bases and 1 base, with 12 bases remaining between them. Germline loops: CDR1 SEHNR, CDR2 FQNEAQ (reference sequence).